This TCR beta chain comes out of a study of shared clonotypes between healthy human individuals. A deep-level run was used for the assay. Some clones are missing from TCRdb's copy, which holds only in-frame ones; the method was immunoSEQ multiplex PCR. The sample yields roughly 1,500,000 clones, approximately 98% seen once. V lost 5 bases and J lost 2, with 9 bases in between. Germline lookup yields CDR1 SEHNR and CDR2 FQNEAQ (reference sequence). The CDR3 totals 14 residues. This clone was detected only once. The sample taken for sequencing was naive CD4+ T cells sorted from blood. Subset noted: CD45RA+ positively selected. This rearrangement joins TRBV7-9 to TRBJ2-2, with D tentatively TRBD1 (6 bases). This clonotype was sampled from a young man in good health. CDR3 region: CASSRRGNTGELFF. Here the CDR3 DNA reads TGTGCCAGCAGCCGCAGGGGAAACACCGGGGAGCTGTTTTTT.